This T cell receptor (beta chain) was recorded in a study of cytomegalovirus exposure and HLA in healthy donors. Concerning this clone: Its target is not known.

Overall study findings and caveats: A later analysis linked a missense variant in DCLRE1C to the trimming of TCR beta V and J genes.

Germline V gives CDR1 SGDLS, CDR2 YYNGEE. The ends were cut back, 4 bases at V and 6 bases at J, with 19 bases in the middle. The CDR3 sequence is 15 residues long. Researchers ran the PCR with 60 Vbeta and 13 Jbeta primers. The data were produced by immunoSEQ multiplex PCR, yet TCRdb's version contains in-frame clones alone and is incomplete. The data show under 150,000 clones, with under 90% seen just once and approximately 2.3% held by the top ten. V is TRBV9 and J is TRBJ1-1, with no clear D. The clonotype was recovered from a male donor in good health and CMV-seronegative. The sequenced material came from PBMCs. The CDR3 protein is CASSSNFEAGAEAFF. The CDR3 coding sequence is TGTGCCAGCAGCTCCAATTTCGAGGCCGGGGCTGAAGCTTTCTTT. Full variable domain (rest looked up from reference TRBV9 and TRBJ1-1): DSGVTQTPKHLITATGQRVTLRCSPRSGDLSVYWYQQSLDQGLQFLIQYYNGEERAKGNILERFSAQQFPDLHSELNLSSLELGDSALYFCASSSNFEAGAEAFFGQGTRLTVV.